One and the same sample provided the 7 T cell receptor beta chains below, sequenced in a study of cytomegalovirus exposure and HLA in healthy donors. Vbeta (60) and Jbeta (13) primers were used in the PCR. Clones were sequenced by immunoSEQ multiplex PCR, and TCRdb holds only the in-frame ones, with some missing. Of about 180,000 clones in the sample, roughly 80% were seen once. Sequenced input: PBMCs. These receptors were collected from a woman younger than 35 in good health and CMV-seropositive.

The rearrangement links TRBV6-4 to TRBJ1-5; 11 bases map to TRBD1. This CDR3 has 15 amino acids. V was pared by 10 bases and J by 6 bases, with 11 bases of the junction left unmatched. Germline CDR1 is MRHNA and CDR2 is SNTAGT. CDR3 sequence (DNA): TGTGCCACCTTGGACAGGGGGCTCTGTTGTCAGCCCCAGCATTTT. Its translation: CATLDRGLCCQPQHF.

The chain combines TRBV28 with TRBJ1-2; perhaps TRBD1 as D (6 bases). CDR3 length: 12 amino acids. Germline-derived CDR1 and CDR2 are MDHEN and SYDVKM. V was shortened by 6 bases and J by 4 bases, with 9 bases between the two germline ends. CDR3 protein: CASSRGLYGYTF. CDR3 coding DNA: TGTGCCAGCAGCAGGGGCCTCTATGGCTACACCTTC.

The chain links TRBV27 to TRBJ2-1; the D gene is possibly TRBD1 (5 bases). The V end was cut by 8 bases, the J end by 12 bases, with 14 bases between. This CDR3 region has 11 residues. Germline V gene sequence: CDR1 MNHEY, CDR2 SMNVEV (reference sequence). The CDR3 loop is CASGQTALQFF. The DNA for the CDR3 is TGTGCCAGCGGTCAGACAGCTTTGCAGTTCTTC.

This chain connects TRBV5-1 to TRBJ1-1; 10 bases line up with TRBD1. The CDR3 has 16 amino acids. Germline V gene sequence: CDR1 SGHRS, CDR2 YFSETQ. V dropped 5 bases and J dropped 3; count of bases not matched to a gene: 10. CDR3 nucleotides: TGCGCCAGCAGTCTGACAGGGGGCGAGTTCGACACTGAAGCTTTCTTT. It yields the protein CASSLTGGEFDTEAFF.

The gene calls are TRBV7-6 and TRBJ1-2; D not resolved. Trimming took 5 bases from V and 2 from J, leaving 18 bases between them. The CDR3 sequence is 16 residues long. The germline CDR1 and CDR2 sequences are SGHVS and FNYEAQ. Written as DNA, the CDR3 is TGTGCCAGCAGCCCCTTGACTGGATCAAAGAACTATGGCTACACCTTC. It is translated as CASSPLTGSKNYGYTF.

This clone was seen a few times. The chain carries TRBV10-2 and TRBJ2-7, with TRBD1 matching 10 bases. The CDR3 loop spans 15 amino acids. Germline loops: CDR1 WSHSY, CDR2 SAAADI. V lost 6 bases and J lost 1; bases outside the gene matches: 6. The CDR3 DNA sequence: TGCGCCAGCAGGGACGGGACAGGGGAATCCTACGAGCAGTACTTC. As protein: CASRDGTGESYEQYF.

This rearrangement joins TRBV6-1 to TRBJ2-7; no clear D gene. V lost 1 base to trimming and J lost 0 bases, with 7 bases between them. CDR3 length equals 14 residues. Germline V lookup: CDR1 MNHNS, CDR2 SASEGT. CDR3 region: CASSEGWLSYEQYF. The CDR3, as DNA: TGTGCCAGCAGTGAAGGATGGCTCTCCTACGAGCAGTACTTC.